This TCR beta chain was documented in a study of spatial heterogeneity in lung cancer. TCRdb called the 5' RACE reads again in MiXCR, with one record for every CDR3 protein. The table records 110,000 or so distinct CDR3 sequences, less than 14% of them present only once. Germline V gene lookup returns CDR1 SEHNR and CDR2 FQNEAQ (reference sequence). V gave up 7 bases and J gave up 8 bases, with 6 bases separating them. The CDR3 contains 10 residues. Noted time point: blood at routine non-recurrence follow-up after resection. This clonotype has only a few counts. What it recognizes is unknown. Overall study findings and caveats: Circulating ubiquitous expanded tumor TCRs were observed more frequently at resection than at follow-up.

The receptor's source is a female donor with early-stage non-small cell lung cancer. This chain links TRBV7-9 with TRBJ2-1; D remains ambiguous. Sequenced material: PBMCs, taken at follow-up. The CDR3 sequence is CASTTYEQFF. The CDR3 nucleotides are TGTGCCAGCACCACATATGAGCAGTTCTTC.